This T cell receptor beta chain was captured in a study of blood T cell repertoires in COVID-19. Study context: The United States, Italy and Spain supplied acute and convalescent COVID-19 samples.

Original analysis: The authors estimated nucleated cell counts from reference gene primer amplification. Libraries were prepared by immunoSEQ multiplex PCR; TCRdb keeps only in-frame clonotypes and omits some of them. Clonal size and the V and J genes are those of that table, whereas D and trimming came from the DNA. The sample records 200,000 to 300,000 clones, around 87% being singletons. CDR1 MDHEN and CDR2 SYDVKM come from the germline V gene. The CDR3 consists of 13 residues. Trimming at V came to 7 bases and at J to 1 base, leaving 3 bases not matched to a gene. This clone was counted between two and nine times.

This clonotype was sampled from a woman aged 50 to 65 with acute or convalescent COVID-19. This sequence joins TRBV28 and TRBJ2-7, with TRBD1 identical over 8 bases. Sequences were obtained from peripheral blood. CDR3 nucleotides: TGTGCCAGCACTACAGGGGGATCCTACGAGCAGTACTTC. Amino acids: CASTTGGSYEQYF. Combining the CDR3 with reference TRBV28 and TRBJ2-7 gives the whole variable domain DVKVTQSSRYLVKRTGEKVFLECVQDMDHENMFWYRQDPGLGLRLIYFSYDVKMKEKGDIPEGYSVSREKKERFSLILESASTNQTSMYLCASTTGGSYEQYFGPGTRLTVT.